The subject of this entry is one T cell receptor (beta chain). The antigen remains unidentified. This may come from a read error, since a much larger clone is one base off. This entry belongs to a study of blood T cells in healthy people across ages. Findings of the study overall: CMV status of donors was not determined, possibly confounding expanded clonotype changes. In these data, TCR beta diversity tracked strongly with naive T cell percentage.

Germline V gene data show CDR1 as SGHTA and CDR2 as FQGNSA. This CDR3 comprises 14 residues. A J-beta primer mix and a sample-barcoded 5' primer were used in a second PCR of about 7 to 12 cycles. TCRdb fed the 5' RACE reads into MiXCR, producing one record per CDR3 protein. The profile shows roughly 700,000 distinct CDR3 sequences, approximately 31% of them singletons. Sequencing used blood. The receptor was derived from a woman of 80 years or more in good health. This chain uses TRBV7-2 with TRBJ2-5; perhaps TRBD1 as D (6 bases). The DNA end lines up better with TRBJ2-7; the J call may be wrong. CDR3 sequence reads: CASSWAIQGSEQYF. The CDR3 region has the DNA TGTGCCAGCAGCTGGGCAATACAGGGTAGCGAGCAGTACTTC.